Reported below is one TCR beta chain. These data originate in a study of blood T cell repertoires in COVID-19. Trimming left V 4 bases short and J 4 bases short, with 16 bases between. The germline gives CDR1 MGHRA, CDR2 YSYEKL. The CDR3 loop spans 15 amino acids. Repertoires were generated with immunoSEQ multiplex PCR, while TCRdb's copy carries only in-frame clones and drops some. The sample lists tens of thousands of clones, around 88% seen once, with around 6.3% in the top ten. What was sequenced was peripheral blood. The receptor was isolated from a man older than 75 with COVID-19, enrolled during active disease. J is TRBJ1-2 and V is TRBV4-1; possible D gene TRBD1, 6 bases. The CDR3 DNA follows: TGCGCCAGCAGCCGCGACCCAGGGGAATCCTATGGCTACACCTTC. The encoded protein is CASSRDPGESYGYTF.